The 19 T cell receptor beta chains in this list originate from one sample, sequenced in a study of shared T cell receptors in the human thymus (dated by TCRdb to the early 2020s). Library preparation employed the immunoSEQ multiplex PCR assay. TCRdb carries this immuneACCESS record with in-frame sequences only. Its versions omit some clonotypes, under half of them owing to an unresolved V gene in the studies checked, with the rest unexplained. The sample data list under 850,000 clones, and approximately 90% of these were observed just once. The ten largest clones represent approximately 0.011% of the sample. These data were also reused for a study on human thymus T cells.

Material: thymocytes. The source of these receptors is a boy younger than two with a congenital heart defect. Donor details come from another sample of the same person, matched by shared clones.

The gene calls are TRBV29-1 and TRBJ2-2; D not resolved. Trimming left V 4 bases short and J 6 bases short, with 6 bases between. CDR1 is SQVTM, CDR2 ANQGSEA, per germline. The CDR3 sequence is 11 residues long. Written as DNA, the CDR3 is TGCAGCGTTGTCCGAGCCGGGGAGCTGTTTTTT. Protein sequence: CSVVRAGELFF.

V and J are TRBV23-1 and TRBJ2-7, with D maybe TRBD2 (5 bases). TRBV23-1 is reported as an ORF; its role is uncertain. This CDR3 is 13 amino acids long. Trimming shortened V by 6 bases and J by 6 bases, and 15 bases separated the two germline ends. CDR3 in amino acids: CASREGWETEQYF. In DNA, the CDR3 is TGCGCCAGCAGAGAGGGATGGGAGACCGAGCAGTACTTC.

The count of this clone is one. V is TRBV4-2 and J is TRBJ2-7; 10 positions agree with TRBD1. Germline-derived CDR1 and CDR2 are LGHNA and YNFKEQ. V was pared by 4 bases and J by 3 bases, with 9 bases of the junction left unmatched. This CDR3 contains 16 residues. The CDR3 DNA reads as TGTGCCAGCAGCCCTACTACCGGGACAGGGGACTACGAGCAGTACTTC. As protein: CASSPTTGTGDYEQYF.

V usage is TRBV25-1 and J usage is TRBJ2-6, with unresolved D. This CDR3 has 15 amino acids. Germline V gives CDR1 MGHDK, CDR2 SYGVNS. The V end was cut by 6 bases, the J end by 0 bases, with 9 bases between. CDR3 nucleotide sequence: TGTGCCAGCAGCATTGACACCTCTGGGGCCAACGTCCTGACTTTC. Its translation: CASSIDTSGANVLTF. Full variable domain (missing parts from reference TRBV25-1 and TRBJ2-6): EADIYQTPRYLVIGTGKKITLECSQTMGHDKMYWYQQDPGMELHLIHYSYGVNSTEKGDLSSESTVSRIRTEHFPLTLESARPSHTSQYLCASSIDTSGANVLTFGAGSRLTVL.

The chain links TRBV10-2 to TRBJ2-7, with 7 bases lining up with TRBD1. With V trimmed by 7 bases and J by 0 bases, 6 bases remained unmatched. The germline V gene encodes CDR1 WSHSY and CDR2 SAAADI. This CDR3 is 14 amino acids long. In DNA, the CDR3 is TGCGCCAGCAAGGGGGCGCGGAACTCCTACGAGCAGTACTTC. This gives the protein CASKGARNSYEQYF.

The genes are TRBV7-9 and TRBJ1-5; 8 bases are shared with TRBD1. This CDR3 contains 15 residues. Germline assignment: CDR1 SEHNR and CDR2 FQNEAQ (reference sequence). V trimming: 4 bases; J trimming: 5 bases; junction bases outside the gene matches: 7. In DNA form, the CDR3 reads TGTGCCAGCAGCTCCGGACAGGGCGGAGATCAGCCCCAGCATTTT. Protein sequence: CASSSGQGGDQPQHF.

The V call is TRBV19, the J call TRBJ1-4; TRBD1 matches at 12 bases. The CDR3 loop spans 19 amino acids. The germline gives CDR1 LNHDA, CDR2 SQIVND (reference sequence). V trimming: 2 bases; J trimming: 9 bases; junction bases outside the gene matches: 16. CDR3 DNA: TGTGCCAGTAGTATAAAACCGGGACAGGGGGCTCCGGAGTTTAAAAAACTGTTTTTT. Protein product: CASSIKPGQGAPEFKKLFF.

The CDR3 loop reads CASSSRGSRREDTQYF. CDR3 DNA sequence: TGTGCCAGCAGTTCTAGGGGTAGCAGGAGGGAAGATACGCAGTATTTT. The chain is built from TRBV6-5 and TRBJ2-3, with D perhaps matching TRBD2 (6 bases). Trimming removed 4 bases at V and 5 bases at J, with 19 bases between. The CDR3 loop spans 16 amino acids. Germline V CDR1 and CDR2: MNHEY, SVGAGI.

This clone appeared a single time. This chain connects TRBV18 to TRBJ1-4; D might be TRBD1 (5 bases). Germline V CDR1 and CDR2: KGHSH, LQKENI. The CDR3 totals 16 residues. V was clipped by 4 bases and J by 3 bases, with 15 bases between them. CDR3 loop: CASSRPRPGANEKLFF. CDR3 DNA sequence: TGTGCCAGCTCACGTCCCCGTCCGGGGGCTAATGAAAAACTGTTTTTT. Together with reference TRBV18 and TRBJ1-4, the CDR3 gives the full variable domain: NAGVMQNPRHLVRRRGQEARLRCSPMKGHSHVYWYRQLPEEGLKFMVYLQKENIIDESGMPKERFSAEFPKEGPSILRIQQVVRGDSAAYFCASSRPRPGANEKLFFGSGTQLSVL.

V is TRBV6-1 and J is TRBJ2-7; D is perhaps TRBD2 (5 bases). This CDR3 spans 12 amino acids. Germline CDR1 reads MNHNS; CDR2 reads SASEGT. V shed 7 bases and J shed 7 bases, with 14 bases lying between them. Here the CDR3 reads CASKRALWEQYF. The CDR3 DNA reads TGTGCCAGCAAGAGGGCCCTTTGGGAGCAGTACTTC.

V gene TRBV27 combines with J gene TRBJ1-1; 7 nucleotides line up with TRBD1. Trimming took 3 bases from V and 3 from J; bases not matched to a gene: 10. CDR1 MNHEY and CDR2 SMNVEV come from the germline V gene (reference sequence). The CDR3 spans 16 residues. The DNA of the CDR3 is TGTGCCAGCAGTTTGCCCCCAGGGGGTCCCGACACTGAAGCTTTCTTT. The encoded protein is CASSLPPGGPDTEAFF.

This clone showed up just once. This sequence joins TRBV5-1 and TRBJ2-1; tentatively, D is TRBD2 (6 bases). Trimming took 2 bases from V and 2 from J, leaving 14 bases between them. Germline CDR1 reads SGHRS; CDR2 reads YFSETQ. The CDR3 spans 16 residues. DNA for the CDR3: TGCGCCAGCAGCTTTCGTCCGGGAGATGCCTACAATGAGCAGTTCTTC. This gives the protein CASSFRPGDAYNEQFF.

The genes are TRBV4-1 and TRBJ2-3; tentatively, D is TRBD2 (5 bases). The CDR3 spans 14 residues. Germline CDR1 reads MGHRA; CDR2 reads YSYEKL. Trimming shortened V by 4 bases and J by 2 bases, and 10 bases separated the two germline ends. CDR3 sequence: CASSLMRDTDTQYF. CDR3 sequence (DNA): TGCGCCAGCAGCCTAATGAGGGACACAGATACGCAGTATTTT.

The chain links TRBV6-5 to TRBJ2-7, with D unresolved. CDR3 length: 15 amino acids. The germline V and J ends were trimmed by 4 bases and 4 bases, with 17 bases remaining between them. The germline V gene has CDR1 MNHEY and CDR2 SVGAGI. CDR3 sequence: CASSCLGQKIYEQYF. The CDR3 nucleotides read TGTGCCAGCAGTTGCCTTGGGCAGAAGATTTACGAGCAGTACTTC.

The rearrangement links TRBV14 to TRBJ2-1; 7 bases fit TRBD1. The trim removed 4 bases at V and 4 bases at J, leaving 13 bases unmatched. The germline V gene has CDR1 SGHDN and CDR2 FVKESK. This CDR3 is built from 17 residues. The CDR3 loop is CASSRQTGRVHYNEQFF. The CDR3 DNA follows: TGTGCCAGCAGCCGGCAGACAGGGAGAGTCCATTACAATGAGCAGTTCTTC.

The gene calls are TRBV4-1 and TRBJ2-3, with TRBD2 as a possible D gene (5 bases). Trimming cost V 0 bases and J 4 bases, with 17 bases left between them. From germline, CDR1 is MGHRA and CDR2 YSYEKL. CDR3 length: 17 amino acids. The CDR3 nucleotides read TGCGCCAGCAGCCAAGATCGTCCTAGCTTGGGTGCAGATACGCAGTATTTT. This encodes CASSQDRPSLGADTQYF.

The CDR3 nucleotides read TGTGCCAGCAGCTTGGCCCTTCCGTCCACCGGGGAGCTGTTTTTT. Its translation is CASSLALPSTGELFF. The chain uses TRBV5-8 and TRBJ2-2; no firm D call. CDR1 is SGHTS and CDR2 is YDEGEE in the germline V gene. The CDR3 runs 15 residues. With 0 bases removed from V and 4 bases from J, the gap between germline ends came to 10 bases.

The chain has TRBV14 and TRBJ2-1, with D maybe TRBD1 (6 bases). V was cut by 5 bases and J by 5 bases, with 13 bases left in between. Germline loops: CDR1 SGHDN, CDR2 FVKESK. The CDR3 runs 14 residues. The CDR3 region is CASSGAGANNEQFF. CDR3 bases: TGTGCCAGCAGCGGGGCAGGGGCAAACAATGAGCAGTTCTTC.

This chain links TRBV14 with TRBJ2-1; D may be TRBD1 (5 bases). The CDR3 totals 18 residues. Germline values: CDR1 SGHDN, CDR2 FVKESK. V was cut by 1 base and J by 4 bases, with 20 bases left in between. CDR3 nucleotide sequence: TGTGCCAGCAGCCAAGCCCCTGGCACCACAGGACAATACAATGAGCAGTTCTTC. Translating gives CASSQAPGTTGQYNEQFF.